Listed below are T cell receptor beta chains from one sample, sequenced in a study of cytotoxic CD8 clonotypes in ibrutinib-treated CLL. Profiled with immunoSEQ multiplex PCR; TCRdb holds only in-frame clones, not every one. The sample holds about 120,000 clones, approximately 56% seen once. Source: PBMCs, taken after 24 months of ibrutinib treatment. All receptors derive from a human donor with chronic lymphocytic leukemia. Each CDR3 is given with its conserved first and last residue. A D gene is named only where the DNA matches it firmly. Expanded clones get a size class; other rows say once, few or many, or leave the size out.

J gene: TRBJ2-1
V gene: TRBV30
CDR3 length: 14
D gene: TRBD2
clone size: -
CDR3 protein: CAWSGLAGVGEQFF
CDR3 DNA: TGTGCCTGGAGTGGGCTAGCGGGGGTTGGTGAGCAGTTCTTC

J gene: TRBJ2-7
V gene: TRBV5-6
CDR3 length: 14
D gene: TRBD1
clone size: -
CDR3 protein: CASSRGTVSYEQYF
CDR3 DNA: TGTGCCAGCTCAAGGGGGACAGTCTCCTACGAGCAGTACTTC

J gene: TRBJ1-2
V gene: TRBV6-1
CDR3 length: 10
D gene: -
clone size: -
CDR3 protein: CAGQYYGYTF
CDR3 DNA: TGTGCCGGCCAATACTATGGCTACACCTTC

J gene: TRBJ2-7
V gene: TRBV10-3
CDR3 length: 14
D gene: TRBD1
clone size: -
CDR3 protein: CAISGGQGAYEQYF
CDR3 DNA: TGTGCCATCAGTGGGGGACAGGGGGCTTACGAGCAGTACTTC

J gene: TRBJ2-7
V gene: TRBV4-3
CDR3 length: 14
D gene: -
clone size: -
CDR3 protein: CASSQDIANPEQYF
CDR3 DNA: TGCGCCAGCAGCCAAGATATAGCTAACCCCGAGCAGTACTTC

J gene: TRBJ2-7
V gene: TRBV19
CDR3 length: 13
D gene: -
clone size: -
CDR3 protein: CASSPGLSYEQYF
CDR3 DNA: TGTGCCAGTAGTCCCGGACTGAGTTACGAGCAGTACTTC

J gene: TRBJ1-4
V gene: TRBV30
CDR3 length: 11
D gene: -
clone size: -
CDR3 protein: CAWKRNEKLFF
CDR3 DNA: TGTGCCTGGAAGCGAAATGAAAAACTGTTTTTT

J gene: TRBJ2-1
V gene: TRBV30
CDR3 length: 15
D gene: TRBD1
clone size: -
CDR3 protein: CAWSPGTVMYNEQFF
CDR3 DNA: TGTGCCTGGAGCCCCGGGACAGTCATGTACAATGAGCAGTTCTTC

J gene: TRBJ2-1
V gene: TRBV29-1
CDR3 length: 11
D gene: -
clone size: -
CDR3 protein: CSVGRGNEQFF
CDR3 DNA: TGCAGCGTTGGGAGGGGGAATGAGCAGTTCTTC

J gene: TRBJ1-3
V gene: TRBV6-5
CDR3 length: 13
D gene: -
clone size: -
CDR3 protein: CASSLDGENTIYF
CDR3 DNA: TGTGCCAGCAGTCTGGATGGGGAAAACACCATATATTTT

J gene: TRBJ2-7
V gene: TRBV7-9
CDR3 length: 13
D gene: -
clone size: few
CDR3 protein: CASRPQGTHEQYF
CDR3 DNA: TGTGCCAGCAGACCACAGGGAACCCACGAGCAGTACTTC

J gene: TRBJ1-6
V gene: TRBV9
CDR3 length: 15
D gene: TRBD1
clone size: few
CDR3 protein: CASSPTGTGGSPLHF
CDR3 DNA: TGTGCCAGCAGCCCGACAGGGACAGGAGGTTCACCCCTCCACTTT

J gene: TRBJ1-2
V gene: TRBV30
CDR3 length: 16
D gene: TRBD1
clone size: -
CDR3 protein: CAWSRRGQTANYGYTF
CDR3 DNA: TGTGCCTGGAGTAGAAGGGGACAGACCGCTAACTATGGCTACACCTTC

J gene: TRBJ2-5
V gene: TRBV6-1
CDR3 length: 12
D gene: -
clone size: -
CDR3 protein: CASTGFSETQYF
CDR3 DNA: TGTGCCAGCACTGGGTTCTCGGAGACCCAGTACTTC

J gene: TRBJ2-7
V gene: TRBV18
CDR3 length: 14
D gene: TRBD1
clone size: -
CDR3 protein: CASSPTGGSYEQYF
CDR3 DNA: TGTGCCAGCTCACCGACAGGGGGGAGCTACGAGCAGTACTTC

J gene: TRBJ1-1
V gene: TRBV9
CDR3 length: 12
D gene: -
clone size: few
CDR3 protein: CASSVRVTEAFF
CDR3 DNA: TGTGCCAGCAGCGTAAGGGTGACTGAAGCTTTCTTT

J gene: TRBJ1-1
V gene: TRBV11-3
CDR3 length: 12
D gene: -
clone size: many
CDR3 protein: CASSLPYTEAFF
CDR3 DNA: TGTGCCAGCAGCTTGCCGTACACTGAAGCTTTCTTT

J gene: TRBJ2-5
V gene: TRBV18
CDR3 length: 13
D gene: -
clone size: few
CDR3 protein: CASSPEVRETQYF
CDR3 DNA: TGTGCCAGCTCACCCGAGGTGCGGGAGACCCAGTACTTC

J gene: TRBJ1-1
V gene: TRBV27
CDR3 length: 19
D gene: TRBD1
clone size: -
CDR3 protein: CASSLRGRGAGQGNTEAFF
CDR3 DNA: TGTGCCAGCAGTTTACGGGGGCGAGGGGCGGGACAGGGTAACACTGAAGCTTTCTTT

J gene: TRBJ1-2
V gene: TRBV4-2
CDR3 length: 14
D gene: -
clone size: -
CDR3 protein: CASSQDNGFNGYTF
CDR3 DNA: TGTGCCAGCAGCCAAGATAACGGTTTTAATGGCTACACCTTC

J gene: TRBJ2-1
V gene: TRBV15
CDR3 length: 13
D gene: -
clone size: once
CDR3 protein: CATSREGYNEQFF
CDR3 DNA: TGTGCCACCAGCAGAGAAGGGTACAATGAGCAGTTCTTC

J gene: TRBJ2-1
V gene: TRBV4-2
CDR3 length: 16
D gene: -
clone size: -
CDR3 protein: CASSQARGSSYNEQFF
CDR3 DNA: TGTGCCAGCAGCCAAGCCCGGGGTAGCTCCTACAATGAGCAGTTCTTC

J gene: TRBJ2-7
V gene: TRBV28
CDR3 length: 15
D gene: TRBD2
clone size: once
CDR3 protein: CASRYGTSGHYEQYF
CDR3 DNA: TGTGCCAGCAGATACGGGACTAGCGGACACTACGAGCAGTACTTC

J gene: TRBJ1-2
V gene: TRBV5-6
CDR3 length: 13
D gene: -
clone size: few
CDR3 protein: CASSLMENYGYTF
CDR3 DNA: TGTGCCAGCAGCTTGATGGAAAACTATGGCTACACCTTC

J gene: TRBJ1-2
V gene: TRBV6-6
CDR3 length: 11
D gene: -
clone size: -
CDR3 protein: CASSPRHGYTF
CDR3 DNA: TGTGCCAGCAGCCCCAGGCATGGCTACACCTTC

J gene: TRBJ2-2
V gene: TRBV29-1
CDR3 length: 14
D gene: TRBD1
clone size: -
CDR3 protein: CSARDRGNTGELFF
CDR3 DNA: TGCAGCGCCCGGGACAGGGGAAACACCGGGGAGCTGTTTTTT

J gene: TRBJ2-3
V gene: TRBV9
CDR3 length: 18
D gene: TRBD1
clone size: -
CDR3 protein: CASSPRTGQGLGTDTQYF
CDR3 DNA: TGTGCCAGCAGCCCCAGAACAGGACAGGGCTTGGGCACAGATACGCAGTATTTT

J gene: TRBJ1-2
V gene: TRBV7-2
CDR3 length: 13
D gene: -
clone size: -
CDR3 protein: CASSLGGDYGYTF
CDR3 DNA: TGTGCCAGCAGCTTAGGGGGAGACTATGGCTACACCTTC

J gene: TRBJ1-1
V gene: TRBV2
CDR3 length: 12
D gene: -
clone size: -
CDR3 protein: CASTENIPEAFF
CDR3 DNA: TGTGCCAGCACCGAAAACATTCCCGAAGCTTTCTTT

J gene: TRBJ2-3
V gene: TRBV6-1
CDR3 length: 15
D gene: TRBD2
clone size: once
CDR3 protein: CASSKGGYSTDTQYF
CDR3 DNA: TGTGCCAGCAGCAAGGGAGGGTACAGCACAGATACGCAGTATTTT

J gene: TRBJ1-3
V gene: TRBV5-1
CDR3 length: 14
D gene: -
clone size: -
CDR3 protein: CASSLWGSGNTIYF
CDR3 DNA: TGCGCCAGCAGCCTTTGGGGCTCTGGAAACACCATATATTTT

J gene: TRBJ2-1
V gene: TRBV25-1
CDR3 length: 14
D gene: -
clone size: -
CDR3 protein: CASRGSYSYNEQFF
CDR3 DNA: TGTGCCAGCCGGGGGTCCTACTCCTACAATGAGCAGTTCTTC

J gene: TRBJ2-1
V gene: TRBV5-4
CDR3 length: 15
D gene: TRBD1
clone size: -
CDR3 protein: CASSQGQSSYNEQFF
CDR3 DNA: TGTGCCAGCAGCCAGGGACAGAGCTCCTACAATGAGCAGTTCTTC

J gene: TRBJ2-3
V gene: TRBV27
CDR3 length: 14
D gene: -
clone size: -
CDR3 protein: CASSFSVSSRTQYF
CDR3 DNA: TGTGCCAGCAGTTTCAGCGTCTCCTCTCGAACGCAGTATTTT

J gene: TRBJ2-7
V gene: TRBV7-9
CDR3 length: 12
D gene: TRBD2
clone size: -
CDR3 protein: CASRRGDYEQYF
CDR3 DNA: TGTGCCAGCCGTCGGGGGGACTACGAGCAGTACTTC

J gene: TRBJ1-1
V gene: TRBV6-5
CDR3 length: 14
D gene: -
clone size: -
CDR3 protein: CASSLGNLLTEAFF
CDR3 DNA: TGTGCCAGCAGTCTTGGGAACCTATTAACTGAAGCTTTCTTT

J gene: TRBJ2-3
V gene: TRBV19
CDR3 length: 14
D gene: -
clone size: -
CDR3 protein: CASSIQAATDTQYF
CDR3 DNA: TGTGCCAGTAGTATACAGGCAGCGACAGATACGCAGTATTTT

J gene: TRBJ2-5
V gene: TRBV5-8
CDR3 length: 15
D gene: -
clone size: -
CDR3 protein: CASSLPRTAQETQYF
CDR3 DNA: TGTGCCAGCAGCTTGCCCCGGACAGCCCAAGAGACCCAGTACTTC

J gene: TRBJ2-3
V gene: TRBV18
CDR3 length: 13
D gene: TRBD1
clone size: -
CDR3 protein: CASSRITGDAQYF
CDR3 DNA: TGTGCCAGCTCACGCATAACAGGGGATGCGCAGTATTTT

J gene: TRBJ2-7
V gene: TRBV7-9
CDR3 length: 14
D gene: -
clone size: -
CDR3 protein: CASSFGSSSYEQYF
CDR3 DNA: TGTGCCAGCAGCTTTGGTTCCAGCTCCTACGAGCAGTACTTC

J gene: TRBJ2-3
V gene: TRBV11-3
CDR3 length: 13
D gene: -
clone size: few
CDR3 protein: CASSLGHTDTQYF
CDR3 DNA: TGTGCCAGCAGCTTAGGACACACAGATACGCAGTATTTT

J gene: TRBJ1-6
V gene: TRBV27
CDR3 length: 16
D gene: -
clone size: few
CDR3 protein: CASSLSGLMINSPLHF
CDR3 DNA: TGTGCCAGCAGTTTATCGGGGTTAATGATCAATTCACCCCTCCACTTT

J gene: TRBJ2-2
V gene: TRBV7-2
CDR3 length: 16
D gene: -
clone size: -
CDR3 protein: CASSLAPAQVTGELFF
CDR3 DNA: TGTGCCAGCAGCTTAGCGCCCGCCCAGGTTACCGGGGAGCTGTTTTTT

J gene: TRBJ2-7
V gene: TRBV5-6
CDR3 length: 14
D gene: -
clone size: -
CDR3 protein: CASSLDTFEGEQYF
CDR3 DNA: TGTGCCAGCAGCCTGGACACCTTCGAGGGCGAGCAGTACTTC

J gene: TRBJ1-3
V gene: TRBV7-2
CDR3 length: 15
D gene: TRBD1
clone size: -
CDR3 protein: CASSLGQGARNTIYF
CDR3 DNA: TGTGCCAGCAGCTTGGGGCAGGGGGCAAGGAACACCATATATTTT

J gene: TRBJ2-1
V gene: TRBV7-9
CDR3 length: 16
D gene: -
clone size: -
CDR3 protein: CASSPVGQGSYNEQFF
CDR3 DNA: TGTGCCAGCAGCCCGGTAGGGCAGGGGTCCTACAATGAGCAGTTCTTC

J gene: TRBJ2-4
V gene: TRBV7-2
CDR3 length: 18
D gene: TRBD1
clone size: -
CDR3 protein: CASSLLPGTEGAKNIQYF
CDR3 DNA: TGTGCCAGCAGCCTACTCCCTGGGACAGAAGGAGCCAAAAACATTCAGTACTTC

J gene: TRBJ2-5
V gene: TRBV7-6
CDR3 length: 20
D gene: TRBD2
clone size: once
CDR3 protein: CASSSSTTTGTSGAKETQYF
CDR3 DNA: TGTGCCAGCAGCTCTTCTACCACCACCGGGACTAGCGGGGCGAAAGAGACCCAGTACTTC

J gene: TRBJ2-7
V gene: TRBV18
CDR3 length: 14
D gene: -
clone size: -
CDR3 protein: CASSPPGAQGEQYF
CDR3 DNA: TGTGCCAGCTCACCCCCAGGGGCACAGGGAGAGCAGTACTTC

J gene: TRBJ2-7
V gene: TRBV5-1
CDR3 length: 15
D gene: -
clone size: -
CDR3 protein: CASYPGGQSSYEQYF
CDR3 DNA: TGCGCCAGCTATCCCGGCGGACAGAGCTCCTACGAGCAGTACTTC

J gene: TRBJ1-2
V gene: TRBV23-1
CDR3 length: 14
D gene: -
clone size: -
CDR3 protein: CASSQWVRSRGYTF
CDR3 DNA: TGCGCCAGCAGTCAATGGGTCCGGTCGAGGGGCTACACCTTC

J gene: TRBJ2-7
V gene: TRBV18
CDR3 length: 15
D gene: -
clone size: few
CDR3 protein: CASSEVARGSHEQYF
CDR3 DNA: TGTGCCAGCTCAGAAGTAGCCAGGGGATCTCACGAGCAGTACTTC

J gene: TRBJ2-1
V gene: TRBV11-1
CDR3 length: 11
D gene: -
clone size: -
CDR3 protein: CASSRMNEQFF
CDR3 DNA: TGTGCCAGCAGCCGCATGAATGAGCAGTTCTTC

J gene: TRBJ1-2
V gene: TRBV6-1
CDR3 length: 15
D gene: TRBD1
clone size: once
CDR3 protein: CASSEAGTGNYGYTF
CDR3 DNA: TGTGCCAGCAGTGAAGCCGGGACAGGGAACTATGGCTACACCTTC

J gene: TRBJ2-2
V gene: TRBV7-3
CDR3 length: 15
D gene: TRBD2
clone size: -
CDR3 protein: CASSPWTSGAGELFF
CDR3 DNA: TGTGCCAGCAGCCCTTGGACTAGCGGGGCCGGGGAGCTGTTTTTT